The 30 T cell receptor beta chains in this list originate from one sample, sequenced in a study of early stage breast cancer tumors. Only in-frame clones appear in the TCRdb table, and some are missing; sequencing was by immunoSEQ multiplex PCR. The data contain about 31,000 clones, roughly four fifths of them seen just once; the ten biggest clones take up 4% to 5%. What was sequenced was blood. The receptors here all came from a person in their 40s with breast cancer.

The chain uses TRBV5-4 and TRBJ2-7, with D perhaps matching TRBD2 (6 bases). The CDR3 has 13 amino acids. Trimming cost V 1 base and J 6 bases, with 11 bases left between them. The germline gives CDR1 SGHNT, CDR2 YYREEE (reference sequence). The CDR3 protein is CASSLLNGGEQYF. The CDR3, as DNA: TGTGCCAGCAGCTTGTTAAACGGGGGCGAGCAGTACTTC.

The chain is built from TRBV4-2 and TRBJ2-2, with 7 bases matching TRBD2. The germline V gene has CDR1 LGHNA and CDR2 YNFKEQ. The CDR3 has 14 residues. The ends lost 8 bases at V and 0 bases at J; junction bases unmatched: 3. The CDR3 DNA sequence: TGTGCCAGCCTAGCGGACGCGAACACCGGGGAGCTGTTTTTT. Amino acids: CASLADANTGELFF.

J is TRBJ2-5 and V is TRBV30; 10 positions match TRBD2. The germline V gene has CDR1 GTSNPN and CDR2 SVGIG (reference sequence). The CDR3 is 14 residues long. Trimming took 5 bases from V and 5 from J; bases not matched to a gene: 8. The CDR3 bases are TGTGCCTGGTCGTCTAGCGGGAGTTCCGAGACCCAGTACTTC. Translation gives CAWSSSGSSETQYF.

The chain couples TRBV10-3 to TRBJ2-1; D is perhaps TRBD1 (7 bases). The CDR3 consists of 16 residues. V lost 4 bases to trimming and J lost 5 bases, with 18 bases between them. The germline gives CDR1 ENHRY, CDR2 SYGVKD. CDR3 in amino acids: CAISVHNRGGHNEQFF. CDR3 DNA: TGTGCCATCAGTGTCCATAACAGGGGAGGACACAATGAGCAGTTCTTC.

This clone is medium-sized (0.01 to 0.1%) in the sample. The chain couples TRBV7-9 to TRBJ1-1; TRBD1 is a possible D gene (5 bases). CDR3 length: 14 amino acids. Trimming stripped 1 base from V and 4 bases from J, with 10 bases between. The germline V gene has CDR1 SEHNR and CDR2 FQNEAQ (reference sequence). CDR3 coding DNA: TGTGCCAGCAGCTTAGACTCCGGGGCCACTGAAGCTTTCTTT. This encodes CASSLDSGATEAFF.

This clone has only a few counts. The V call is TRBV6-5, the J call TRBJ2-7, with 7 bases identical to TRBD1. The CDR3 totals 15 residues. V was clipped by 4 bases and J by 2 bases; unmatched bases: 8. Germline CDR1 reads MNHEY; CDR2 reads SVGAGI. The DNA for the CDR3 is TGTGCCAGCAGTTCCCGGGACAGCAGACCCTACGAGCAGTACTTC. This gives the protein CASSSRDSRPYEQYF.

The count of this clone is one. The chain employs TRBV13 and TRBJ2-7; D is possibly TRBD1 or TRBD2 (5 bases each). V lost 3 bases to trimming and J lost 0 bases, with 9 bases between them. The CDR3 totals 14 residues. CDR1 is PRHDT and CDR2 is FYEKMQ in the germline V gene (reference sequence). The CDR3 DNA follows: TGTGCCAGCAGCTTTTCAGGGAGCTCCTACGAGCAGTACTTC. This codes for CASSFSGSSYEQYF.

The gene calls are TRBV30 and TRBJ2-1; maybe TRBD1 (6 bases). This CDR3 spans 14 amino acids. The germline gives CDR1 GTSNPN, CDR2 SVGIG (reference sequence). Trimming took off 7 bases at V and 1 base at J, with 14 bases between the two ends. The CDR3 sequence is CAYLRQVSYNEQFF. Here the CDR3 DNA reads TGTGCCTATCTTAGACAGGTTTCCTACAATGAGCAGTTCTTC. The variable domain in full, with the rest retrieved from reference TRBV30 and TRBJ2-1, is SQTIHQWPATLVQPVGSPLSLECTVEGTSNPNLYWYRQAAGRGLQLLFYSVGIGQISSEVPQNLSASRPQDRQFILSSKKLLLSDSGFYLCAYLRQVSYNEQFFGPGTRLTVL.

The CDR3 is CASATSNYGYTF. The DNA for the CDR3 is TGTGCCAGCGCGACATCAAACTATGGCTACACCTTC. This sequence joins TRBV6-1 and TRBJ1-2; no firm D call. Trimming took off 8 bases at V and 2 bases at J, with 9 bases between the two ends. Germline-derived CDR1 and CDR2 are MNHNS and SASEGT. The length of the CDR3 is 12 residues.

J is TRBJ2-7 and V is TRBV7-2; TRBD2 agrees at 7 bases. V shed 3 bases, J shed 1 base, and the junction held 3 bases outside the gene matches. In germline, CDR1 is SGHTA, CDR2 FQGNSA. CDR3 length: 14 amino acids. In DNA form, the CDR3 reads TGTGCCAGCAGCTTCAGCGGGGCTTCCTACGAGCAGTACTTC. The encoded protein is CASSFSGASYEQYF.

This clone was seen only once. Here the CDR3 DNA reads TGTGCCAGCAGGGGGCAGGGGGTGGATACGCAGTATTTT. It translates to CASRGQGVDTQYF. The rearrangement joins TRBV27 to TRBJ2-3, with 7 bases aligning to TRBD1. The CDR3 contains 13 residues. Germline CDR1 MNHEY, CDR2 SMNVEV (reference sequence). Unmatched junction bases numbered 6, after V lost 6 bases and J lost 6 bases.

This rearrangement joins TRBV19 to TRBJ2-5, with D tentatively TRBD1 (6 bases). From germline, CDR1 is LNHDA and CDR2 SQIVND (reference sequence). CDR3 length: 13 residues. Trimming took off 10 bases at V and 3 bases at J, with 15 bases between the two ends. CDR3 DNA: TGTGCCACCACCCGGGACACCAAAGAGACCCAGTACTTC. As protein: CATTRDTKETQYF.

The J gene is TRBJ2-3, the V gene TRBV5-4; D is ambiguous. Trimming stripped 0 bases from V and 2 bases from J, with 10 bases between. The CDR3 has 15 amino acids. Germline lookup yields CDR1 SGHNT and CDR2 YYREEE (reference sequence). This chain's CDR3 is CASSLDGGFTDTQYF. Written as DNA, the CDR3 is TGTGCCAGCAGCTTGGATGGCGGATTCACAGATACGCAGTATTTT.

The rearrangement joins TRBV7-9 to TRBJ2-7, with TRBD2 matching 12 bases. CDR1 is SEHNR, CDR2 FQNEAQ, per germline (reference sequence). The length of the CDR3 is 13 residues. V was clipped by 11 bases and J by 2 bases; unmatched bases: 4. The CDR3 here is CASASGRAYEQYF. The DNA of the CDR3 is TGTGCCTCCGCTAGCGGGAGGGCCTACGAGCAGTACTTC.

The rearrangement uses TRBV4-2 and TRBJ2-5; 13 nucleotides align to TRBD2. After removal of 4 bases from V and 3 bases from J, the junction contained 5 bases not matched to a gene. The CDR3 has 16 amino acids. The V gene's germline CDR1 is LGHNA and CDR2 YNFKEQ. CDR3 coding DNA: TGTGCCAGCAGCCCCGGGACTAGCGGGAAGAAAGAGACCCAGTACTTC. Its protein product is CASSPGTSGKKETQYF.

The rearrangement links TRBV5-4 to TRBJ2-4; 7 nucleotides align to TRBD1. The CDR3 is 17 residues long. The V gene's germline CDR1 is SGHNT and CDR2 YYREEE (reference sequence). Losses at the gene ends were 3 bases for V and 3 bases for J; bases not matched to a gene: 12. The chain's CDR3 is CASSSPGQSAVKNIQYF. The DNA for the CDR3 is TGTGCCAGCAGCTCCCCGGGACAGTCGGCAGTCAAAAACATTCAGTACTTC.

The V call is TRBV5-1, the J call TRBJ2-2; D is unresolved. The germline V gene encodes CDR1 SGHRS and CDR2 YFSETQ. V was cut by 1 base and J by 7 bases, with 11 bases left in between. The length of the CDR3 is 14 residues. The CDR3 DNA is TGCGCCAGCAGCTTGTTATCGAGTGACGGGGAGCTGTTTTTT. It is translated as CASSLLSSDGELFF. The variable domain in full, with the rest retrieved from reference TRBV5-1 and TRBJ2-2, is KAGVTQTPRYLIKTRGQQVTLSCSPISGHRSVSWYQQTPGQGLQFLFEYFSETQRNKGNFPGRFSGRQFSNSRSEMNVSTLELGDSALYLCASSLLSSDGELFFGEGSRLTVL.

This rearrangement joins TRBV18 to TRBJ2-3; D is unresolved. The CDR3 is 14 residues long. V shed 0 bases and J shed 0 bases, with 4 bases lying between them. The germline gives CDR1 KGHSH, CDR2 LQKENI. CDR3 region: CASSPPASTDTQYF. The CDR3 DNA reads TGTGCCAGCTCACCACCGGCAAGCACAGATACGCAGTATTTT.

The V gene is TRBV2, the J gene TRBJ2-7, with 7 bases matching TRBD1. The CDR3 consists of 13 residues. Germline CDR1 is SNHLY and CDR2 is FYNNEI. The V and J ends lost 6 bases and 2 bases, in that order; junction bases with no gene match: 4. The CDR3 spells CASRDRTAYEQYF. Here the CDR3 DNA reads TGTGCCAGCAGGGACAGGACAGCCTACGAGCAGTACTTC.

CDR3 DNA sequence: TGCGCCAGCAGCTTGGAACGGGGGGGGCTCACTGAAGCTTTCTTT. This encodes CASSLERGGLTEAFF. This chain uses TRBV5-1 with TRBJ1-1; D may be TRBD1 (6 bases). V was shortened by 0 bases and J by 4 bases, with 13 bases between the two germline ends. This CDR3 region has 15 residues. Germline V gives CDR1 SGHRS, CDR2 YFSETQ.

V gene TRBV5-1 combines with J gene TRBJ2-1; 7 nucleotides align to TRBD2. V lost 2 bases to trimming and J lost 2 bases; unmatched junction nucleotides: 7. This CDR3 region has 16 residues. The V gene's germline CDR1 is SGHRS and CDR2 YFSETQ. The CDR3 sequence is CASSFTLAVPYNEQFF. In DNA form, the CDR3 reads TGCGCCAGCAGCTTCACCCTAGCGGTCCCCTACAATGAGCAGTTCTTC.

J is TRBJ1-1 and V is TRBV5-1; D gene ambiguous. Germline CDR1 SGHRS, CDR2 YFSETQ. V was pared by 0 bases and J by 5 bases, with 11 bases between. The CDR3 extends over 14 amino acids. The CDR3 loop reads CASSLDGVGTEAFF. Written as DNA, the CDR3 is TGCGCCAGCAGCTTGGACGGAGTGGGAACTGAAGCTTTCTTT.

This chain connects TRBV10-3 to TRBJ2-1, with 11 bases aligning to TRBD2. V was clipped by 2 bases and J by 6 bases; unmatched bases: 12. Germline CDR1 and CDR2: ENHRY and SYGVKD. This CDR3 has 18 amino acids. CDR3 nucleotides: TGTGCCATCAGTGAGGATATTAGCGGGAGGGATCGGCGCAATGAGCAGTTCTTC. Residues: CAISEDISGRDRRNEQFF.

The chain carries TRBV7-7 and TRBJ2-3; 8 bases are shared with TRBD2. The CDR3 runs to 15 residues. Germline-derived CDR1 and CDR2 are SSHAT and FNYEAQ (reference sequence). After removal of 9 bases from V and 3 bases from J, the junction contained 11 bases not matched to a gene. This CDR3 reads CARTSGHGGTDTQYF. The CDR3 coding sequence is TGTGCCAGAACTAGCGGTCACGGTGGTACAGATACGCAGTATTTT.

The J gene is TRBJ2-3, the V gene TRBV11-1; TRBD2 matches 13 bases. The germline V gene has CDR1 SGHAT and CDR2 FQDESV (reference sequence). Trimming at V came to 2 bases and at J to 1 base, leaving 9 bases not matched to a gene. CDR3 length: 19 amino acids. This CDR3 reads CASSLQGLAGAWGTDTQYF. The CDR3 coding sequence is TGTGCCAGCAGCTTACAAGGACTAGCGGGAGCCTGGGGCACAGATACGCAGTATTTT.

About this clone itself: The junction departs from the called germline gene at one end, perhaps through a read error. The CDR3 is CASGGISGTLINF. The CDR3 nucleotides read TGTGCCAGCGGCGGGATATCCGGGACATTGATCAACTTC. This chain uses TRBV2 with TRBJ2-4; D may match TRBD1 or TRBD2 (6 bases each). Germline assignment: CDR1 SNHLY and CDR2 FYNNEI. The CDR3 extends over 13 amino acids.

The gene calls are TRBV11-1 and TRBJ2-5, with 7 bases aligning to TRBD1. Trimming at V came to 5 bases and at J to 1 base, leaving 4 bases not matched to a gene. The CDR3 consists of 14 residues. In germline, CDR1 is SGHAT, CDR2 FQDESV (reference sequence). CDR3 region: CASSLQGSQETQYF. The CDR3 DNA sequence: TGTGCCAGCAGCCTACAGGGGTCCCAAGAGACCCAGTACTTC.

The chain joins TRBV11-2 to TRBJ1-1; perhaps TRBD1 as D (6 bases). The CDR3 spans 15 residues. In germline, CDR1 is SGHAT, CDR2 FQNNGV. V was pared by 5 bases and J by 0 bases, with 13 bases between. The CDR3 nucleotides read TGTGCCAGCAGCCCTCACAGGGACGTGAACACTGAAGCTTTCTTT. Its protein product is CASSPHRDVNTEAFF.

The chain recombines TRBV7-6 with TRBJ2-5, with a tentative D call TRBD2 (6 bases). CDR3 length: 14 amino acids. Germline-derived CDR1 and CDR2 are SGHVS and FNYEAQ. The ends were cut back, 5 bases at V and 2 bases at J, with 12 bases in the middle. The CDR3 reads CASSLLAEQETQYF. DNA for the CDR3: TGTGCCAGCAGCCTATTAGCGGAACAAGAGACCCAGTACTTC.

The chain couples TRBV19 to TRBJ1-5; 7 nucleotides line up with TRBD1. V was clipped by 3 bases and J by 8 bases; unmatched bases: 10. CDR1 and CDR2 (germline): LNHDA, SQIVND (reference sequence). This CDR3 comprises 15 residues. DNA for the CDR3: TGTGCCAGTAGTATTCGCCAGGGGGTCCGTAAGCCCCAGCATTTT. Protein: CASSIRQGVRKPQHF.